The 29 T cell receptor beta chains listed next were all sequenced from one sample in a study of blood T cell repertoires in COVID-19. Sequenced by immunoSEQ multiplex PCR; TCRdb stores in-frame clones only, minus some. The data hold under 30,000 clones, with approximately 93% observed a single time. The sequenced material came from peripheral blood. The source is a human donor with active COVID-19. The donor label of this sample is uncertain.

The chain combines TRBV27 with TRBJ2-7, with 7 nucleotides matching TRBD2. The CDR3 loop spans 14 amino acids. From germline, CDR1 is MNHEY and CDR2 SMNVEV (reference sequence). V was pared by 2 bases and J by 2 bases, with 3 bases of the junction left unmatched. The chain's CDR3 is CASSLAGETYEQYF. In nucleotides, the CDR3 is TGTGCCAGCAGTTTAGCGGGAGAGACCTACGAGCAGTACTTC.

V is TRBV3-1 (or the pseudogene TRBV3-2) and J is TRBJ1-2, with 10 bases lining up with TRBD1. Germline V CDR1 and CDR2: LGHDT, YNNKEL (reference sequence). This CDR3 is built from 16 residues. Unmatched junction bases numbered 11, after V lost 2 bases and J lost 8 bases. CDR3 protein: CASSQRDGTGDRGYTF. The DNA for the CDR3 is TGTGCCAGCAGCCAAAGAGACGGGACAGGGGACCGAGGCTACACCTTC.

The chain carries TRBV10-3 and TRBJ2-6; 11 positions match TRBD1. V trimming: 7 bases; J trimming: 4 bases; junction bases outside the gene matches: 15. CDR1 is ENHRY, CDR2 SYGVKD, per germline. The CDR3 length is 19 residues. The CDR3 DNA follows: TGTGCCATCACCCCAGGACAGGGGGCTACCTCTGGGGGGGCCAACGTCCTGACTTTC. It translates to CAITPGQGATSGGANVLTF.

The chain couples TRBV7-2 to TRBJ1-4, with D hard to call. The CDR3 consists of 13 residues. Trimming cost V 7 bases and J 6 bases, with 12 bases left between them. The germline V gene encodes CDR1 SGHTA and CDR2 FQGNSA. The CDR3 DNA reads TGTGCCAGCACCAAGCGCGAGGATGAAAAACTGTTTTTT. It specifies CASTKREDEKLFF.

This clone was recorded only once. The chain links TRBV6-5 to TRBJ1-6, with D perhaps matching TRBD1 (6 bases). V lost 6 bases and J 8 bases, leaving 14 bases between the germline ends. The CDR3 has 14 amino acids. CDR1 is MNHEY and CDR2 is SVGAGI in the germline V gene. The CDR3 DNA sequence: TGTGCCAGCAGCACCATACAGGGTTATTCACCCCTCCACTTT. Translation: CASSTIQGYSPLHF.

J is TRBJ2-7 and V is TRBV5-1, with 7 bases that match TRBD1. Germline CDR1 SGHRS, CDR2 YFSETQ. The V segment lost 4 bases and the J segment 3 bases; nucleotides outside the gene matches: 7. This CDR3 region has 14 residues. CDR3 region: CASSDVGQLYEQYF. In DNA form, the CDR3 reads TGCGCCAGCAGCGATGTGGGACAGCTCTACGAGCAGTACTTC.

The J gene is TRBJ2-5, the V gene TRBV3-1 (or the pseudogene TRBV3-2); 8 positions agree with TRBD2. With 1 base clipped from V and 5 bases from J, the junction kept 6 bases outside the gene matches. This CDR3 contains 15 residues. Germline V gene sequence: CDR1 LGHDT, CDR2 YNNKEL (reference sequence). The CDR3 is CASSQGDSGTETQYF. The CDR3 region has the DNA TGTGCCAGCAGCCAAGGAGATAGCGGGACTGAGACCCAGTACTTC.

V gene TRBV28 combines with J gene TRBJ2-1; 9 bases align to TRBD2. This CDR3 is built from 13 residues. The germline V gene has CDR1 MDHEN and CDR2 SYDVKM. V lost 2 bases, J lost 11 bases, and 4 bases stayed unmatched. The CDR3, as DNA: TGTGCCAGCAGTTTAGAGCGGGAGGCAAAGCAGTTCTTC. Its translation: CASSLEREAKQFF.

The chain recombines TRBV5-4 with TRBJ2-7; maybe TRBD1 (6 bases). The CDR3 totals 15 residues. V lost 4 bases and J lost 0, with 14 bases in between. The germline CDR1 and CDR2 sequences are SGHNT and YYREEE (reference sequence). The CDR3 sequence: CASSPGQRSSYEQYF. In nucleotides, the CDR3 is TGTGCCAGCAGCCCCGGACAGAGGAGCTCCTACGAGCAGTACTTC.

This clone was recorded once. V gene TRBV4-3 combines with J gene TRBJ2-5; 7 bases agree with TRBD2. The germline V gene encodes CDR1 LGHNA and CDR2 YSLEER. The trim removed 4 bases at V and 3 bases at J, leaving 8 bases unmatched. The CDR3 runs 15 residues. CDR3 protein: CASSPSGLAEETQYF. In nucleotides, the CDR3 is TGCGCCAGCAGCCCTAGTGGGCTAGCGGAAGAGACCCAGTACTTC.

J is TRBJ1-3 and V is TRBV5-5, with D perhaps TRBD1 (5 bases). The V end was cut by 0 bases, the J end by 4 bases, with 8 bases between. The CDR3 sequence is 14 residues long. The germline V gene encodes CDR1 SGHKS and CDR2 YYEKEE (reference sequence). The CDR3 here is CASSLARAGNTIYF. As DNA, the CDR3 is TGTGCCAGCAGCTTGGCCAGGGCAGGAAACACCATATATTTT.

The CDR3 reads CASTNLGTGEETQYF. As DNA, the CDR3 is TGTGCCAGTACTAATCTCGGGACAGGGGAGGAGACCCAGTACTTC. The gene calls are TRBV25-1 and TRBJ2-5; 10 bases align to TRBD1. From germline, CDR1 is MGHDK and CDR2 SYGVNS. V lost 9 bases and J lost 5; bases outside the gene matches: 12. The CDR3 has 15 residues.

This chain uses TRBV30 with TRBJ1-1; possible D gene TRBD1, 5 bases. Germline assignment: CDR1 GTSNPN and CDR2 SVGIG (reference sequence). The CDR3 spans 16 residues. V dropped 3 bases and J dropped 0 bases, with 17 bases sitting between them. The CDR3 region is CAWRSPLGGMNTEAFF. CDR3 DNA: TGTGCCTGGAGATCCCCATTGGGGGGGATGAACACTGAAGCTTTCTTT.

The chain has TRBV24-1 and TRBJ2-3; D might be TRBD2 (6 bases). The CDR3 loop spans 13 amino acids. CDR1 is KGHDR and CDR2 is SFDVKD in the germline V gene. Deletions cut 3 bases from V and 5 bases from J, with 8 bases between. CDR3 sequence (DNA): TGTGCCACCAGTGATGGGGGGAGAGATACGCAGTATTTT. It encodes CATSDGGRDTQYF.

The gene calls are TRBV6-5 and TRBJ2-1, with D perhaps matching TRBD2 (6 bases). Germline-derived CDR1 and CDR2 are MNHEY and SVGAGI. V lost 0 bases and J 7 bases, leaving 16 bases between the germline ends. This CDR3 region has 16 residues. For the CDR3, the DNA is TGTGCCAGCAGTTACTCAGGGTTAACTAGCTGGAATGAGCAGTTCTTC. It specifies CASSYSGLTSWNEQFF.

V and J are TRBV28 and TRBJ2-7; 9 nucleotides align to TRBD1. V lost 6 bases, J lost 0 bases, and 3 bases stayed unmatched. This CDR3 has 14 amino acids. Per germline, CDR1 MDHEN and CDR2 SYDVKM. The CDR3 is CASRTGGSSYEQYF. In nucleotides, the CDR3 is TGTGCCAGCAGGACAGGGGGAAGCTCCTACGAGCAGTACTTC.

The chain joins TRBV7-2 to TRBJ2-5, with 14 bases lining up with TRBD2. Germline values: CDR1 SGHTA, CDR2 FQGNSA. This CDR3 region has 18 residues. Trimming took 4 bases from V and 1 from J; bases not matched to a gene: 8. The CDR3 coding sequence is TGTGCCAGCAGCTCCCGACTAGCGGGGGGGCCCACCCAAGAGACCCAGTACTTC. Translation: CASSSRLAGGPTQETQYF.

V usage is TRBV7-2 and J usage is TRBJ1-1, with D perhaps TRBD1 (6 bases). CDR1 and CDR2 (germline): SGHTA, FQGNSA. V gave up 7 bases and J gave up 8 bases, with 17 bases separating them. CDR3 length: 13 residues. The CDR3 region is CASTLGAPWEAFF. For the CDR3, the DNA is TGTGCCAGCACCTTGGGGGCGCCCTGGGAAGCTTTCTTT.

J is TRBJ1-2 and V is TRBV10-3; 7 bases map to TRBD1. The junction had 0 bases not matched to a gene; V was cut back by 4 bases and J by 7 bases. The CDR3 spans 11 residues. The V gene's germline CDR1 is ENHRY and CDR2 SYGVKD. This CDR3 reads CAISAGGGYTF. In nucleotides, the CDR3 is TGTGCCATCAGTGCAGGGGGTGGCTACACCTTC.

The gene calls are TRBV19 and TRBJ2-3; D is perhaps TRBD1 (5 bases). The CDR3 covers 16 residues. The V end was cut by 5 bases, the J end by 0 bases, with 15 bases between. The germline gives CDR1 LNHDA, CDR2 SQIVND (reference sequence). CDR3 sequence (DNA): TGTGCCAGTAGTGTCGGACACGCTTCTAGCACAGATACGCAGTATTTT. Translating gives CASSVGHASSTDTQYF.

The rearrangement uses TRBV19 and TRBJ1-1; D perhaps matches TRBD1 (6 bases). This CDR3 spans 12 amino acids. Trimming cost V 5 bases and J 8 bases, with 12 bases left between them. CDR1 LNHDA and CDR2 SQIVND come from the germline V gene (reference sequence). CDR3 nucleotides: TGTGCCAGTAGTGCGCGGACAGTCGAAGCTTTCTTT. As protein: CASSARTVEAFF. The full variable domain, completed using reference TRBV19 and TRBJ1-1, is DGGITQSPKYLFRKEGQNVTLSCEQNLNHDAMYWYRQDPGQGLRLIYYSQIVNDFQKGDIAEGYSVSREKKESFPLTVTSAQKNPTAFYLCASSARTVEAFFGQGTRLTVV.

The chain couples TRBV19 to TRBJ2-1; TRBD2 matches at 8 bases. Germline CDR1 reads LNHDA; CDR2 reads SQIVND (reference sequence). Unmatched junction bases numbered 8, after V lost 9 bases and J lost 4 bases. This CDR3 comprises 14 residues. CDR3 amino acids: CARRGGGPYNEQFF. The CDR3 DNA reads TGTGCCAGGCGGGGCGGGGGGCCTTACAATGAGCAGTTCTTC.

J is TRBJ2-1 and V is TRBV24-1; 10 positions match TRBD2. The CDR3 has 20 residues. Germline CDR1 reads KGHDR; CDR2 reads SFDVKD. V was clipped by 5 bases and J by 0 bases; unmatched bases: 15. CDR3 protein: CATSAKTSGLRLSSYNEQFF. CDR3 nucleotides: TGTGCCACCAGTGCGAAGACTAGCGGGCTTCGACTTAGCTCCTACAATGAGCAGTTCTTC.

This rearrangement joins TRBV30 to TRBJ1-1, with TRBD1 matching 7 bases. CDR1 is GTSNPN, CDR2 SVGIG, per germline (reference sequence). The CDR3 runs 17 residues. J was trimmed by 2 bases and V by 5 bases; bases with no gene match: 17. This chain's CDR3 is CAWGEPPPGTVNTEAFF. Written as DNA, the CDR3 is TGTGCCTGGGGCGAACCGCCACCCGGGACAGTAAACACTGAAGCTTTCTTT.

The chain combines TRBV5-1 with TRBJ2-1, with TRBD2 matching 11 bases. Germline CDR1 reads SGHRS; CDR2 reads YFSETQ. V was clipped by 0 bases and J by 3 bases; unmatched bases: 8. This CDR3 comprises 18 residues. CDR3 sequence: CASSLGPLAGDIYNEQFF. CDR3 bases: TGCGCCAGCAGCTTGGGGCCACTAGCGGGGGATATCTACAATGAGCAGTTCTTC.

The chain joins TRBV6-5 to TRBJ1-1, with TRBD1 matching over 11 bases. In germline, CDR1 is MNHEY, CDR2 SVGAGI. The CDR3 loop spans 13 amino acids. V shed 6 bases and J 4 bases; nucleotides not matched to a gene: 1. The CDR3 DNA reads TGTGCCAGCAGGGACAGGGGGCTCACTGAAGCTTTCTTT. Its translation is CASRDRGLTEAFF.

The rearrangement joins TRBV2 to TRBJ1-1; possible D gene TRBD1, 5 bases. V was cut by 2 bases and J by 11 bases, with 12 bases left in between. Germline V CDR1 and CDR2: SNHLY, FYNNEI. The CDR3 extends over 12 amino acids. CDR3 in DNA: TGTGCCAGCAGTGAAAGGGGATTAGCCGCTTTCTTT. The encoded protein is CASSERGLAAFF. The full variable domain, with the rest looked up from reference TRBV2 and TRBJ1-1, is EPEVTQTPSHQVTQMGQEVILRCVPISNHLYFYWYRQILGQKVEFLVSFYNNEISEKSEIFDDQFSVERPDGSNFTLKIRSTKLEDSAMYFCASSERGLAAFFGQGTRLTVV.

This clone occurred a few times. The chain links TRBV7-2 to TRBJ1-2; TRBD1 is a possible D gene (6 bases). CDR1 is SGHTA and CDR2 is FQGNSA in the germline V gene. CDR3 length: 17 amino acids. Deletions cut 1 base from V and 1 base from J, with 16 bases between. The CDR3 DNA reads TGTGCCAGCAGCTTAGGTGCAGGGGCTTCCTATAACTATGGCTACACCTTC. This encodes CASSLGAGASYNYGYTF.

This rearrangement joins TRBV5-1 to TRBJ2-7; TRBD1 matches at 7 bases. CDR3 length: 16 amino acids. Trimming at V came to 4 bases and at J to 0 bases, leaving 10 bases not matched to a gene. CDR1 and CDR2 (germline): SGHRS, YFSETQ. Here the CDR3 reads CASSTSPGQSSYEQYF. CDR3 nucleotides: TGCGCCAGCAGCACTTCACCGGGACAGAGCTCCTACGAGCAGTACTTC.